This T cell receptor (beta chain) was observed in a study of control samples from healthy donors and cancer patients. This table comes from immunoSEQ multiplex PCR, and its TCRdb copy is limited to in-frame clones, with some not included. Of about 170,000 clones listed, about 94% were seen once; the top ten hold approximately 4%. CDR3 size: 15 residues. Germline values: CDR1 SGHDT, CDR2 YYEEEE. With 4 bases removed from V and 3 bases from J, the gap between germline ends came to 11 bases. The table lists this clone with a count of one. The sequenced sample consisted of blood. This chain joins TRBV5-6 and TRBJ2-6; D is perhaps TRBD2 (6 bases). This clonotype was sampled from a woman aged 60-75 years in good health. The CDR3 DNA follows: TGTGCCAGCAGCGGAGTGGGACTTGGGGCCAACGTCCTGACTTTC. Translation gives CASSGVGLGANVLTF. Supplemented by reference TRBV5-6 and TRBJ2-6, the full variable domain reads DAGVTQSPTHLIKTRGQQVTLRCSPKSGHDTVSWYQQALGQGPQFIFQYYEEEERQRGNFPDRFSGHQFPNYSSELNVNALLLGDSALYLCASSGVGLGANVLTFGAGSRLTVL.